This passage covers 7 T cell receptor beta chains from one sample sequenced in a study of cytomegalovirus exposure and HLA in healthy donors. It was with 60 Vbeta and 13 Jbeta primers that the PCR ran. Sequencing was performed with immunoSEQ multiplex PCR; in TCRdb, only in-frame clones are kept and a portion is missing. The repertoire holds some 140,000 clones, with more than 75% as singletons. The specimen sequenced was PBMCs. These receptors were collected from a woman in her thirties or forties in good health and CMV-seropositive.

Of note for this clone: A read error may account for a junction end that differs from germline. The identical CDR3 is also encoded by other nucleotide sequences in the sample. The CDR3 DNA sequence: TGTGCCAGCAGCTTGGGCCTAGCGCTTAACACCGGGGAGTTGTTTTTT. Amino acids: CASSLGLALNTGELFF. This sequence joins TRBV5-6 and TRBJ2-2; TRBD2 is a possible D gene (6 bases). The CDR3 is 16 residues long. Looked up from germline, CDR1 is SGHDT and CDR2 is YYEEEE.

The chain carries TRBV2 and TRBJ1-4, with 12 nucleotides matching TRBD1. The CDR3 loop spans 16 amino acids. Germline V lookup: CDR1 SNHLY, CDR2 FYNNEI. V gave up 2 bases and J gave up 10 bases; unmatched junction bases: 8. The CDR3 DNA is TGTGCCAGCAGTGAAACCCCGGGACAGGGGGCAGGAAAACTGTTTTTT. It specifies CASSETPGQGAGKLFF.

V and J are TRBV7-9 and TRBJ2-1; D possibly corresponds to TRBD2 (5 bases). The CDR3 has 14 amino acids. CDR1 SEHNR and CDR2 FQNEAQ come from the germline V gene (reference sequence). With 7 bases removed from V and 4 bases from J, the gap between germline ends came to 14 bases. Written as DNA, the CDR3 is TGTGCCAGCACCGAGGGTGGGATATACAATGAGCAGTTCTTC. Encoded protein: CASTEGGIYNEQFF. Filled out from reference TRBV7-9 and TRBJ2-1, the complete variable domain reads DTGVSQNPRHKITKRGQNVTFRCDPISEHNRLYWYRQTLGQGPEFLTYFQNEAQLEKSRLLSDRFSAERPKGSFSTLEIQRTEQGDSAMYLCASTEGGIYNEQFFGPGTRLTVL.

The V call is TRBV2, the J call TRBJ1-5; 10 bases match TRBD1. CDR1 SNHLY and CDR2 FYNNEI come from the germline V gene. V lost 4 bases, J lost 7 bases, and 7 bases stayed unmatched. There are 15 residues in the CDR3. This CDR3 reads CASSGRQGARQPQHF. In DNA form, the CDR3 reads TGTGCCAGCAGTGGTAGACAGGGGGCCCGCCAGCCCCAGCATTTT. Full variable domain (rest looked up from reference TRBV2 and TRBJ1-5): EPEVTQTPSHQVTQMGQEVILRCVPISNHLYFYWYRQILGQKVEFLVSFYNNEISEKSEIFDDQFSVERPDGSNFTLKIRSTKLEDSAMYFCASSGRQGARQPQHFGDGTRLSIL.

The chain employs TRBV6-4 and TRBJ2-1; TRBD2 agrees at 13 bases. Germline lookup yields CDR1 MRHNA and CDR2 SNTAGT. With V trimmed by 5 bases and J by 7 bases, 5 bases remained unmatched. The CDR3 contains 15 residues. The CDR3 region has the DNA TGTGCCAGCAGTAGGACTAGCGGGGGATATAATGAGCAGTTCTTC. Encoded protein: CASSRTSGGYNEQFF.

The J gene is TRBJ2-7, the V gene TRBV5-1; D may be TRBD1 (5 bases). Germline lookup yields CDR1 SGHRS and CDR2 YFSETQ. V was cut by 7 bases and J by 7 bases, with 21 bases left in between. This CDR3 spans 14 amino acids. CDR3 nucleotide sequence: TGCGCCAGCTCTGGTGCAGGGCCCTCTGCGGAGCAGTACTTC. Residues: CASSGAGPSAEQYF.

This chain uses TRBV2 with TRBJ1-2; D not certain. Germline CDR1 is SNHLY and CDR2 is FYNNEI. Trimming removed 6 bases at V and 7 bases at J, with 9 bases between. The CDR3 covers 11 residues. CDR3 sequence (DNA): TGTGCCAGCAGAACCCCAGGTGGCTACACCTTC. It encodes CASRTPGGYTF. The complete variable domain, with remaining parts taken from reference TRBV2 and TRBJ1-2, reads EPEVTQTPSHQVTQMGQEVILRCVPISNHLYFYWYRQILGQKVEFLVSFYNNEISEKSEIFDDQFSVERPDGSNFTLKIRSTKLEDSAMYFCASRTPGGYTFGSGTRLTVV.